Listed below are T cell receptor beta chains from one sample, sequenced in a study of control samples from healthy donors and cancer patients. Libraries were prepared by immunoSEQ multiplex PCR; TCRdb keeps only in-frame clonotypes and omits some of them. The sample has around 58,000 clones, 90% to 97% seen once. Input material: blood. Every receptor here comes from a young woman in good health. Both conserved end residues are part of each CDR3. A D gene is named only where the DNA matches it firmly. The size of a clone is reported for some rows only, either as once, few or many, or as a class for expanded clones.

j_gene	v_gene	d_gene	abundance	CDR3aa	CDR3nt
TRBJ1-2	TRBV30	-	-	CAWSVSRAADYGYTF	TGTGCCTGGAGTGTATCGAGGGCGGCCGACTATGGCTACACCTTC
TRBJ2-3	TRBV7-2	-	-	CASSKQGTDTQYF	TGTGCCAGCAGCAAGCAGGGTACAGATACGCAGTATTTT
TRBJ1-6	TRBV24-1	-	-	CATIPGHLYNSPLHF	TGTGCCACCATTCCAGGACATTTGTATAATTCACCCCTCCACTTT
TRBJ1-1	TRBV6-5	-	-	CASSPTENTEAFF	TGTGCCAGCAGCCCGACAGAGAACACTGAAGCTTTCTTT
TRBJ2-1	TRBV15	TRBD1	once	CATSSRQGDEQFF	TGTGCCACCAGCAGTAGACAGGGTGATGAGCAGTTCTTC
TRBJ2-2	TRBV5-8	-	-	CASNERGTWNTGELFF	TGTGCCAGCAATGAGAGGGGCACCTGGAACACCGGGGAGCTGTTTTTT
TRBJ2-1	TRBV9	-	-	CASSPWLGARYEQFF	TGTGCCAGCAGCCCATGGCTGGGGGCCCGTTATGAGCAGTTCTTC
TRBJ1-2	TRBV30	TRBD1	-	CASTQTGYGYTF	TGTGCCTCGACCCAGACAGGGTATGGCTACACCTTC
TRBJ1-2	TRBV15	-	-	CATSTSRGTARYGYTF	TGTGCCACCAGCACTAGCCGAGGGACTGCACGCTATGGCTACACCTTC
TRBJ2-7	TRBV7-7	TRBD1	-	CASSLDRGPTYEQYF	TGTGCCAGCAGCTTAGACAGGGGACCAACCTACGAGCAGTACTTC
TRBJ1-5	TRBV12-3/TRBV12-4	-	-	CASSLGSIVHF	TGTGCCAGCAGTTTAGGCAGTATAGTGCATTTT
TRBJ1-3	TRBV11-2	-	-	CASRGFWDTIYF	TGTGCCAGCAGAGGGTTTTGGGACACCATATATTTT
TRBJ1-4	TRBV10-1	-	few	CASSGWVWDGDEKLFF	TGCGCCAGCAGTGGCTGGGTGTGGGACGGCGATGAAAAACTGTTTTTT
TRBJ2-3	TRBV6-4	TRBD2	-	CASSDSRGGTDTQYF	TGTGCCAGCAGTGACTCGCGGGGGGGCACAGATACGCAGTATTTT
TRBJ1-6	TRBV6-5	-	-	CASSRTGARDSPLHF	TGTGCCAGCAGTAGAACAGGCGCGAGGGATTCACCCCTCCACTTT
TRBJ1-5	TRBV15	TRBD1	-	CATAGTGNNQPQHF	TGTGCCACCGCAGGGACAGGGAACAATCAGCCCCAGCATTTT
TRBJ2-3	TRBV28	-	-	CASSSLAYRATSTDTQYF	TGTGCCAGCAGTTCCCTGGCTTACAGGGCGACTAGCACAGATACGCAGTATTTT
TRBJ1-1	TRBV2	-	-	CASSKSGAMSTEAFF	TGTGCCAGCAGCAAAAGTGGGGCCATGAGCACTGAAGCTTTCTTT
TRBJ1-1	TRBV4-3	TRBD1	once	CASSLVRQGGTEAFF	TGCGCCAGCAGCCTAGTCAGACAGGGCGGCACTGAAGCTTTCTTT
TRBJ1-2	TRBV28	-	-	CASSGLWTGDF	TGTGCCAGCAGCGGATTATGGACGGGGGACTTC
TRBJ2-1	TRBV7-2	-	-	CASSPGWNEQFF	TGTGCCAGCAGTCCAGGGTGGAATGAGCAGTTCTTC
TRBJ1-5	TRBV4-1	-	-	CASSRTEDGNQPQHF	TGCGCCAGCAGCCGGACTGAGGACGGTAATCAGCCCCAGCATTTT
TRBJ1-5	TRBV12-5	-	-	CASAQNRAPQPQHF	TGTGCTAGCGCACAAAATAGAGCGCCTCAGCCCCAGCATTTT
TRBJ1-1	TRBV19	-	once	CASSRGDKNTEAFF	TGTGCCAGTAGTCGGGGGGACAAGAACACTGAAGCTTTCTTT
TRBJ2-1	TRBV7-2	-	once	CASLYYNEQFF	TGTGCCAGCCTCTACTACAATGAGCAGTTCTTC
TRBJ1-1	TRBV7-8	-	-	CASSIKWTVTEAFF	TGTGCCAGCAGCATTAAATGGACAGTCACTGAAGCTTTCTTT
TRBJ2-3	TRBV6-4	-	-	CASSGQGNTDTQYF	TGTGCCAGCAGTGGTCAGGGGAACACAGATACGCAGTATTTT
TRBJ1-5	TRBV12-3/TRBV12-4	-	once	CASTLGPNQPQHF	TGTGCCAGCACCCTAGGACCCAATCAGCCCCAGCATTTT
TRBJ1-4	TRBV18	-	once	CASSPGAGEKLFF	TGTGCCAGCTCACCGGGCGCGGGAGAAAAACTGTTTTTT
TRBJ1-2	TRBV6-1	-	-	CASSELGMTHGYTF	TGTGCCAGCAGTGAACTAGGCATGACTCATGGCTACACCTTC
TRBJ2-2	TRBV5-1	TRBD2	-	CASSETGTSGGARGTGELFF	TGCGCCAGCAGCGAGACCGGGACTAGCGGGGGGGCCAGGGGAACCGGGGAGCTGTTTTTT
TRBJ2-3	TRBV10-3	TRBD1	-	CAISPGTGETDTQYF	TGTGCCATCAGCCCCGGGACAGGGGAAACAGATACGCAGTATTTT
TRBJ1-2	TRBV4-3	-	-	CASSQDLGASATFHYGYTF	TGCGCCAGCAGCCAAGATCTAGGGGCCTCGGCTACCTTCCACTATGGCTACACCTTC
TRBJ2-3	TRBV3-1/TRBV3-2	-	-	CASSQDPPPLDVDTQYF	TGTGCCAGCAGCCAAGACCCGCCACCCCTAGATGTAGATACGCAGTATTTT
TRBJ1-6	TRBV6-5	-	once	CASSSPGTQYNSPLHF	TGTGCCAGCAGTTCTCCCGGCACGCAATATAATTCACCCCTCCACTTT
TRBJ1-2	TRBV5-4	-	-	CASSRKWGLVYGYTF	TGTGCCAGCAGCCGAAAGTGGGGTTTGGTGTATGGCTACACCTTC
TRBJ2-5	TRBV30	TRBD2	-	CAWSFASGQETQYF	TGTGCCTGGAGTTTTGCTAGCGGCCAAGAGACCCAGTACTTC
TRBJ1-2	TRBV14	TRBD1	-	CASSRDRGYGYTF	TGTGCCAGCTCGAGGGACAGGGGATATGGCTACACCTTC
TRBJ1-3	TRBV5-1	-	-	CASSRAGSGNTIYF	TGCGCCAGCAGCAGGGCAGGCTCTGGAAACACCATATATTTT
TRBJ2-1	TRBV6-1	TRBD2	-	CASSEARLAGGDEQFF	TGTGCCAGCAGTGAAGCGAGGCTAGCGGGGGGAGATGAGCAGTTCTTC
TRBJ2-5	TRBV5-1	-	-	CASSLAVGQEETQYF	TGCGCCAGCAGCTTGGCCGTAGGGCAGGAGGAGACCCAGTACTTC
TRBJ2-7	TRBV6-5	-	-	CASSTPGPYYEQYF	TGTGCCAGCAGTACCCCCGGGCCTTACTACGAGCAGTACTTC
TRBJ1-1	TRBV12-3/TRBV12-4	-	-	CASSVSRAEAFF	TGTGCCAGCAGTGTCAGTAGGGCAGAAGCTTTCTTT